This T cell receptor (beta chain) was sequenced for a study of PD-L1 blockade in urothelial cancer. Broader study findings: In blood sampled pretreatment, TCR clonality below the median predicted better survival.

Clones were sequenced by immunoSEQ multiplex PCR, and TCRdb holds only the in-frame ones, with some missing. The top ten hold 0.92% of the sample, which has about 100,000 clones, roughly nine tenths seen once. Of note for this clone: Antigen unknown.

Deletions cut 4 bases from V and 4 bases from J, with 8 bases between. Per germline, CDR1 SNHLY and CDR2 FYNNEI. The CDR3 runs to 14 residues. V usage is TRBV2 and J usage is TRBJ2-6, with no clear D. Sequenced here: PBMCs, sampled around atezolizumab (anti-PD-L1) treatment. This clonotype was sampled from a woman of 80 years or more with urothelial cancer. The CDR3 region has the DNA TGTGCCAGCAGTGTAAATTCGGGGGCCAACGTCCTGACTTTC. It translates to CASSVNSGANVLTF.